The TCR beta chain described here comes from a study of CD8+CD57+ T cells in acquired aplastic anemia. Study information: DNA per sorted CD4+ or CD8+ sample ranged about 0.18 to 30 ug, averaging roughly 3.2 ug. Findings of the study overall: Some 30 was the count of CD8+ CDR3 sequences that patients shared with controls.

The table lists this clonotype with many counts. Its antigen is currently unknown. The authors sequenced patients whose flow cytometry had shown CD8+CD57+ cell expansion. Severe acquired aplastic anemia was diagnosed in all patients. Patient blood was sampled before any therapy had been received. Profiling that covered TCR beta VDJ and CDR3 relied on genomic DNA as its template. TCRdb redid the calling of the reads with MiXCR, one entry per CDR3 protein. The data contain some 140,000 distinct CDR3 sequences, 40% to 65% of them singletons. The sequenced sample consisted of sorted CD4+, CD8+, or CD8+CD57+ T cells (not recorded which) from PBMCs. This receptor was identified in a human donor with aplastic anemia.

The CDR3 loop is CASSDSGTDYGYTF. The DNA of the CDR3 is TGTGCCAGCAGCGACTCCGGGACAGACTATGGCTACACCTTC. This chain joins TRBV9 and TRBJ1-2; 7 nucleotides match TRBD1. The germline gives CDR1 SGDLS, CDR2 YYNGEE. The J segment lost 3 bases and the V segment lost 3 bases, leaving 5 bases of the junction unmatched. CDR3 length: 14 amino acids.